A selection of T cell receptor beta chains follows, all from one sample in a study of regulatory T cells in long-lasting Graves disease. TCRdb used MiXCR to reprocess the multiplex PCR reads, holding one entry per CDR3 protein. Here the sample spans roughly 400,000 distinct CDR3 sequences, approximately 22% being singletons. The sample in question was peripheral blood mononuclear cells (PBMCs), obtained when the disease was refractory, from a patient treated with antithyroid drugs. Receptors originate from a female donor with Graves disease. The CDR3 runs from the conserved cysteine through the conserved F or W. Each record gives: D gene, V gene, J gene, clone size, CDR3 DNA, CDR3 protein. A D gene is named only where the DNA matches it firmly. Clone size is stated in some rows and not others, as once, few, many or a class when expanded.

D gene: TRBD2; V gene: TRBV19; J gene: TRBJ2-3; clone size: few; CDR3 DNA: TGTGCCAGTAGTCTTCGCCGAACGACTAGCGGGAGGGCTGATACGCAGTATTTT; CDR3 protein: CASSLRRTTSGRADTQYF
D gene: NA; V gene: TRBV12-3/TRBV12-4; J gene: TRBJ2-5; clone size: many; CDR3 DNA: TGTGCCAGCAGTTTAGAAGGAGACCAAGAGACCCAGTACTTC; CDR3 protein: CASSLEGDQETQYF
D gene: NA; V gene: TRBV12-3/TRBV12-4; J gene: TRBJ1-5; clone size: many; CDR3 DNA: TGTGCCAGCAGCGGGACAAACAAAAATCAGCCCCAGCATTTT; CDR3 protein: CASSGTNKNQPQHF
D gene: NA; V gene: TRBV27; J gene: TRBJ2-7; clone size: NA; CDR3 DNA: TGTGCCAGCAGGCCGCCATTTAGCTCCTACGAGCAGTACTTC; CDR3 protein: CASRPPFSSYEQYF
D gene: NA; V gene: TRBV12-3/TRBV12-4; J gene: TRBJ1-1; clone size: NA; CDR3 DNA: TGTGCCAGCAGTTTCCGGGGCAGGGGTCCGCCTGAAGCTTTCTTT; CDR3 protein: CASSFRGRGPPEAFF
D gene: TRBD2; V gene: TRBV3-1; J gene: TRBJ2-2; clone size: many; CDR3 DNA: TGTGCCAGCAGACCGACTAGCGCCGGGGAGCTGTTTTTT; CDR3 protein: CASRPTSAGELFF
D gene: TRBD2; V gene: TRBV20-1; J gene: TRBJ2-4; clone size: many; CDR3 DNA: TGCAGTGCTAGATCGGGGGGGGTAGCCAAAAACATTCAGTACTTC; CDR3 protein: CSARSGGVAKNIQYF
D gene: TRBD1; V gene: TRBV5-1; J gene: TRBJ1-1; clone size: few; CDR3 DNA: TGCGCCAGCAGCTTGGACAGGGGGGTCCCTGAAGCTTTCTTT; CDR3 protein: CASSLDRGVPEAFF
D gene: NA; V gene: TRBV28; J gene: TRBJ1-6; clone size: many; CDR3 DNA: TGTGCCGCCACCACCACGAGCTCCTATAATTCACCCCTCCACTTT; CDR3 protein: CAATTTSSYNSPLHF
D gene: NA; V gene: TRBV28; J gene: TRBJ2-7; clone size: many; CDR3 DNA: TGTGCCAGCAGTTTACTGGGCGACTTCTACGAGCAGTACTTC; CDR3 protein: CASSLLGDFYEQYF
D gene: NA; V gene: TRBV7-2; J gene: TRBJ2-5; clone size: many; CDR3 DNA: TGTGCCAGCAGCCTTAGTAGTGACCGACCGGGACCTACCCAAGAGACCCAGTACTTC; CDR3 protein: CASSLSSDRPGPTQETQYF
D gene: NA; V gene: TRBV7-2; J gene: TRBJ1-1; clone size: many; CDR3 DNA: TGTGCCAGCAGCCAATGGGGTTACACTGAAGCTTTCTTT; CDR3 protein: CASSQWGYTEAFF
D gene: TRBD2; V gene: TRBV2; J gene: TRBJ2-1; clone size: NA; CDR3 DNA: TGTGCCAGCATCCCCTGGGGGGGCAATGAGCAGTTCTTC; CDR3 protein: CASIPWGGNEQFF
D gene: TRBD2; V gene: TRBV4-1; J gene: TRBJ2-7; clone size: NA; CDR3 DNA: TGCGCCAGCAGCCAACCAACTAGCGGGAGGGCGTCCGAGCAGTACTTC; CDR3 protein: CASSQPTSGRASEQYF
D gene: NA; V gene: TRBV6-9; J gene: TRBJ2-7; clone size: NA; CDR3 DNA: TGTGCCAGCAGTTACGGGTTCTCCTACGAGCAGTACTTC; CDR3 protein: CASSYGFSYEQYF
D gene: NA; V gene: TRBV15; J gene: TRBJ2-1; clone size: NA; CDR3 DNA: TGTGCCACCAGCGGCGGCGGAGCGCCCTCCTACAATGAGCAGTTCTTC; CDR3 protein: CATSGGGAPSYNEQFF
D gene: NA; V gene: TRBV10-3; J gene: TRBJ1-1; clone size: many; CDR3 DNA: TGTGCCATCAGTGAACAGGAGGATAACACTGAAGCTTTCTTT; CDR3 protein: CAISEQEDNTEAFF
D gene: TRBD1; V gene: TRBV20-1; J gene: TRBJ2-7; clone size: NA; CDR3 DNA: TGCAGTGCCGGGACAGGGGGCCCCCACGAGCAGTACTTC; CDR3 protein: CSAGTGGPHEQYF
D gene: NA; V gene: TRBV6-5; J gene: TRBJ2-1; clone size: many; CDR3 DNA: TGTGCCAGCAGTTACCGACCAGCCTCCCTCTACAATGAGCAGTTCTTC; CDR3 protein: CASSYRPASLYNEQFF
D gene: TRBD1; V gene: TRBV29-1; J gene: TRBJ2-2; clone size: NA; CDR3 DNA: TGCAGCGCTGGACAGGGATCCACCGGGGAGCTGTTTTTT; CDR3 protein: CSAGQGSTGELFF
D gene: NA; V gene: TRBV2; J gene: TRBJ1-1; clone size: NA; CDR3 DNA: TGTGCCAGCAGCCACCACGGACAGAACACTGAAGCTTTCTTT; CDR3 protein: CASSHHGQNTEAFF
D gene: NA; V gene: TRBV28; J gene: TRBJ2-2; clone size: NA; CDR3 DNA: TGTGCCAGCAGTTTTCACTTCGGAAACACCGGGGAGCTGTTTTTT; CDR3 protein: CASSFHFGNTGELFF
D gene: NA; V gene: TRBV2; J gene: TRBJ1-1; clone size: many; CDR3 DNA: TGTGCCAGCAGTGAAGTACGGATGAACACTGAAGCTTTCTTT; CDR3 protein: CASSEVRMNTEAFF
D gene: NA; V gene: TRBV10-3; J gene: TRBJ1-1; clone size: few; CDR3 DNA: TGTGCCATCAGTGACTTGGGGGACAACACTGAAGCTTTCTTT; CDR3 protein: CAISDLGDNTEAFF
D gene: TRBD1; V gene: TRBV29-1; J gene: TRBJ2-5; clone size: many; CDR3 DNA: TGCAGCGTTGAACGATCCGGGACAGGGATAGGAGAGACCCAGTACTTC; CDR3 protein: CSVERSGTGIGETQYF
D gene: NA; V gene: TRBV9; J gene: TRBJ1-1; clone size: NA; CDR3 DNA: TGTGCCAGCAGCGTAGGGTTCGGCATGAACACTGAAGCTTTCTTT; CDR3 protein: CASSVGFGMNTEAFF
D gene: NA; V gene: TRBV12-5; J gene: TRBJ2-3; clone size: many; CDR3 DNA: TGTGCTAGTGGCTTGACACCCTCGGCAACTAGATCCAGCACAGATACGCAGTATTTT; CDR3 protein: CASGLTPSATRSSTDTQYF
D gene: NA; V gene: TRBV28; J gene: TRBJ2-5; clone size: NA; CDR3 DNA: TGTGCCAGCAGCTCCCACGCGGGGACTGAGACCCAGTACTTC; CDR3 protein: CASSSHAGTETQYF
D gene: TRBD1; V gene: TRBV5-1; J gene: TRBJ1-1; clone size: NA; CDR3 DNA: TGCGCCAGCAGCTTGGGACAGGGGCAGTATGCTTTCTTT; CDR3 protein: CASSLGQGQYAFF
D gene: NA; V gene: TRBV4-1; J gene: TRBJ2-7; clone size: few; CDR3 DNA: TGCGCCAGCAGCCAAGGGAATACAGCCTACGAGCAGTACTTC; CDR3 protein: CASSQGNTAYEQYF
D gene: NA; V gene: TRBV7-9; J gene: TRBJ2-5; clone size: many; CDR3 DNA: TGTGCCAGCAGGCCATTTCACCAAGAGACCCAGTACTTC; CDR3 protein: CASRPFHQETQYF
D gene: TRBD1; V gene: TRBV7-3; J gene: TRBJ1-1; clone size: many; CDR3 DNA: TGTGCCAGCAGCCAGGAGCCGGGACAGAAGAACACTGAAGCTTTCTTT; CDR3 protein: CASSQEPGQKNTEAFF
D gene: NA; V gene: TRBV28; J gene: TRBJ1-2; clone size: many; CDR3 DNA: TGTGCCAGCAGTTATAGGGAGCCTAACTATGGCTACACCTTC; CDR3 protein: CASSYREPNYGYTF
D gene: NA; V gene: TRBV4-2; J gene: TRBJ2-5; clone size: many; CDR3 DNA: TGTGCCAGCAGCCAATGGGCCGGGGAGACCCAGTACTTC; CDR3 protein: CASSQWAGETQYF
D gene: NA; V gene: TRBV7-9; J gene: TRBJ1-1; clone size: NA; CDR3 DNA: TGTGCCAGCACCCTTAATAGAGCTGAAGCTTTCTTT; CDR3 protein: CASTLNRAEAFF
D gene: NA; V gene: TRBV7-9; J gene: TRBJ1-2; clone size: few; CDR3 DNA: TGTGCCAGCAGCTTAGATCAGGGACAAAACTATGGCTACACCTTC; CDR3 protein: CASSLDQGQNYGYTF
D gene: NA; V gene: TRBV13; J gene: TRBJ2-7; clone size: NA; CDR3 DNA: TGTGCCAGCAGTTTTAAAACTGGCTACGAGCAGTACTTC; CDR3 protein: CASSFKTGYEQYF
D gene: NA; V gene: TRBV11-2; J gene: TRBJ2-5; clone size: many; CDR3 DNA: TGTGCCAGCAGCTTAGTATCTAAGGCACTGACGCTACAAGAGACCCAGTACTTC; CDR3 protein: CASSLVSKALTLQETQYF
D gene: NA; V gene: TRBV28; J gene: TRBJ1-2; clone size: many; CDR3 DNA: TGTGCCAGCAGTACAGAGGCGGACTATGGCTACACCTTC; CDR3 protein: CASSTEADYGYTF
D gene: NA; V gene: TRBV29-1; J gene: TRBJ2-4; clone size: few; CDR3 DNA: TGCAGCGCTCTGCAATCGAACATTCAGTACTTC; CDR3 protein: CSALQSNIQYF
D gene: NA; V gene: TRBV2; J gene: TRBJ2-3; clone size: NA; CDR3 DNA: TGTGCCAGCAGTGAAGAGCTGGATACGCAGTATTTT; CDR3 protein: CASSEELDTQYF
D gene: NA; V gene: TRBV19; J gene: TRBJ1-1; clone size: NA; CDR3 DNA: TGTGCCAGTATTGTCGGGACATCGAGACGAGCTTTCTTT; CDR3 protein: CASIVGTSRRAFF
D gene: TRBD1; V gene: TRBV28; J gene: TRBJ2-7; clone size: many; CDR3 DNA: TGTGCCAGCAGCCTTCCGGGACAGGGGGGTCTCGAGCAGTACTTC; CDR3 protein: CASSLPGQGGLEQYF
D gene: NA; V gene: TRBV20-1; J gene: TRBJ1-3; clone size: NA; CDR3 DNA: TGCAGTGCTAGTCCGGGACCTGGAAACACCATATATTTT; CDR3 protein: CSASPGPGNTIYF
D gene: NA; V gene: TRBV6-1; J gene: TRBJ2-5; clone size: NA; CDR3 DNA: TGTGCCAGCAGTCAGGGACTGGTACAAGAGACCCAGTACTTC; CDR3 protein: CASSQGLVQETQYF
D gene: NA; V gene: TRBV20-1; J gene: TRBJ2-7; clone size: many; CDR3 DNA: TGCAGTGCTAAAGGTATCCACGAGCAGTACTTC; CDR3 protein: CSAKGIHEQYF
D gene: TRBD1; V gene: TRBV27; J gene: TRBJ2-7; clone size: many; CDR3 DNA: TGTGCCAGCAGTCTACACCGGGACAGATCCTACGAGCAGTACTTC; CDR3 protein: CASSLHRDRSYEQYF